A selection of T cell receptor beta chains follows, all from one sample in a study of blood T cell repertoires in COVID-19. Data came from immunoSEQ multiplex PCR; TCRdb stores just in-frame clones and leaves some out. The data show 250,000 to 350,000 clones, approximately 91% seen once. Input material: peripheral blood. These receptors all stem from an older woman with acute or convalescent COVID-19. Each CDR3 is given with its conserved first and last residue. D genes are given only for firm matches. Expanded clones get a size class; other rows say once, few or many, or leave the size out.

D gene: NA
V gene: TRBV5-6
J gene: TRBJ2-1
clone size: once
CDR3 protein: CASSFDNLTYNEQFF
CDR3 DNA: TGTGCCAGCAGCTTTGACAACCTTACCTACAATGAGCAGTTCTTC

D gene: TRBD1
V gene: TRBV7-8
J gene: TRBJ1-2
clone size: once
CDR3 protein: CASSRQGSYGYTF
CDR3 DNA: TGTGCCAGCAGCCGACAGGGGAGCTATGGCTACACCTTC

D gene: NA
V gene: TRBV4-2
J gene: TRBJ2-5
clone size: NA
CDR3 protein: CASSQDFRGQETQYF
CDR3 DNA: TGTGCCAGCAGCCAAGATTTTAGGGGTCAAGAGACCCAGTACTTC

D gene: NA
V gene: TRBV7-3
J gene: TRBJ2-1
clone size: once
CDR3 protein: CASSAEGSSYNEQFF
CDR3 DNA: TGTGCCAGCAGCGCGGAGGGGAGCTCCTACAATGAGCAGTTCTTC

D gene: NA
V gene: TRBV14
J gene: TRBJ2-3
clone size: NA
CDR3 protein: CASSQVTDTQYF
CDR3 DNA: TGTGCCAGCAGCCAAGTAACAGATACGCAGTATTTT

D gene: NA
V gene: TRBV4-3
J gene: TRBJ2-5
clone size: once
CDR3 protein: CASSQDVGSGETQYF
CDR3 DNA: TGCGCCAGCAGCCAAGATGTGGGCAGCGGAGAGACCCAGTACTTC

D gene: NA
V gene: TRBV28
J gene: TRBJ2-7
clone size: NA
CDR3 protein: CASSLFLRGSYEQYF
CDR3 DNA: TGTGCCAGCAGTTTATTTCTCCGGGGCTCCTACGAGCAGTACTTC

D gene: NA
V gene: TRBV12-3/TRBV12-4
J gene: TRBJ2-7
clone size: NA
CDR3 protein: CASSLEPYEQYF
CDR3 DNA: TGTGCCAGCAGTTTAGAGCCTTACGAGCAGTACTTC

D gene: NA
V gene: TRBV6-4
J gene: TRBJ1-1
clone size: NA
CDR3 protein: CASSAEWTVEAKAFF
CDR3 DNA: TGTGCCAGCAGTGCCGAGTGGACAGTGGAAGCTAAAGCTTTCTTT

D gene: TRBD1
V gene: TRBV28
J gene: TRBJ2-1
clone size: NA
CDR3 protein: CASSTGQDNEQFF
CDR3 DNA: TGTGCCAGCAGCACGGGACAGGACAATGAGCAGTTCTTC

D gene: TRBD2
V gene: TRBV5-3
J gene: TRBJ2-7
clone size: NA
CDR3 protein: CARSFLAGESSYEQYF
CDR3 DNA: TGTGCCAGAAGCTTCCTAGCGGGGGAAAGCTCCTACGAGCAGTACTTC

D gene: NA
V gene: TRBV3-1/TRBV3-2
J gene: TRBJ1-2
clone size: many
CDR3 protein: CASSQELDPRGNGYTF
CDR3 DNA: TGTGCCAGCAGCCAAGAATTGGACCCACGCGGGAATGGCTACACCTTC

D gene: NA
V gene: TRBV12-3/TRBV12-4
J gene: TRBJ1-5
clone size: NA
CDR3 protein: CASSSGGQPQHF
CDR3 DNA: TGTGCCAGCAGTAGCGGGGGTCAGCCCCAGCATTTT